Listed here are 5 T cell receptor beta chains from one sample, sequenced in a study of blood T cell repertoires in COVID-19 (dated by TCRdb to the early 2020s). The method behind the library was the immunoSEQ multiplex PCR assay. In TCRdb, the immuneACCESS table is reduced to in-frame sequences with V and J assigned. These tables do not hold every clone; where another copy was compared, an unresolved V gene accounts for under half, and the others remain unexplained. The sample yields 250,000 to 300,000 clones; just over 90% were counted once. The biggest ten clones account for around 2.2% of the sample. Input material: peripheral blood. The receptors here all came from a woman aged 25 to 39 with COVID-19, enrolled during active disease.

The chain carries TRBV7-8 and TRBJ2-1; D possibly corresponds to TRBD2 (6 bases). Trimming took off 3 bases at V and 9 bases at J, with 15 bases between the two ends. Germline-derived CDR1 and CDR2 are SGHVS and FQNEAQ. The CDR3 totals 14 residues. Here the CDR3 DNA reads TGTGCCAGCAGCTTCGGCGGGACCTTGGGTGAGCAGTTCTTC. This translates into CASSFGGTLGEQFF.

CDR3 loop: CASSGTSGFTDTQYF. In DNA form, the CDR3 reads TGTGCCAGTAGCGGGACTAGCGGATTCACAGATACGCAGTATTTT. The V and J genes are TRBV19 and TRBJ2-3, with 11 bases aligning to TRBD2. The J segment lost 2 bases and the V segment lost 6 bases, leaving 4 bases of the junction unmatched. Germline-derived CDR1 and CDR2 are LNHDA and SQIVND (reference sequence). The CDR3 has 15 residues.

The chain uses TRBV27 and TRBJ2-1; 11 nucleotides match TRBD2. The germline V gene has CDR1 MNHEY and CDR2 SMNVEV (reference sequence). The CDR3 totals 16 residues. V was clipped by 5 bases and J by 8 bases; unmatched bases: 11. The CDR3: CASSRSTSGITDEQFF. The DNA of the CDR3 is TGTGCCAGCAGTCGCTCGACTAGCGGGATTACAGATGAGCAGTTCTTC.

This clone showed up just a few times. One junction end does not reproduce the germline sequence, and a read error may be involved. The CDR3 loop is CASSFGTGGKQPQHF. As DNA, the CDR3 is TGTGCCAGCAGCTTTGGGACAGGGGGCAAACAGCCCCAGCATTTT. The chain employs TRBV3-1 (or the pseudogene TRBV3-2) and TRBJ1-5; TRBD1 matches 12 bases. The CDR3 is 15 residues long. Germline-derived CDR1 and CDR2 are LGHDT and YNNKEL (reference sequence).

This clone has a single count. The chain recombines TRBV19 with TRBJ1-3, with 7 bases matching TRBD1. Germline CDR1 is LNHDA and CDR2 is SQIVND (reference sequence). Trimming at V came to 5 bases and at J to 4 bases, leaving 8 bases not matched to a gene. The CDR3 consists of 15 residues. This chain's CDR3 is CASSVDRDRGNTIYF. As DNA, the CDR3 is TGTGCCAGTAGTGTCGACCGGGACAGAGGAAACACCATATATTTT.